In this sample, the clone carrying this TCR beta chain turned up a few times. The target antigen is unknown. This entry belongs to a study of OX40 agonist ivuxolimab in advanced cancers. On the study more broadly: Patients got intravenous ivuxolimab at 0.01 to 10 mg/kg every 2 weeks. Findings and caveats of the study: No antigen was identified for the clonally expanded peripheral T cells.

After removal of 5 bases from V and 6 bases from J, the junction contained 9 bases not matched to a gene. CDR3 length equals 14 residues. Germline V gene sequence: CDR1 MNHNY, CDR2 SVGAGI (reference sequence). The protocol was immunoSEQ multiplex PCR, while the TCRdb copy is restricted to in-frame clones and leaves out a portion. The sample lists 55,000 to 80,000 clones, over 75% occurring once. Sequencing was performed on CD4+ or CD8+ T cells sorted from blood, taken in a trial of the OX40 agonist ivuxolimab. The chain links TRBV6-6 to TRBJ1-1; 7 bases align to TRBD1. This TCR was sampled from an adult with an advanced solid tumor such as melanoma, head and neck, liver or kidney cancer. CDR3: CASSHGTASPEAFF. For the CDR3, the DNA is TGTGCCAGCAGTCACGGGACAGCGTCCCCTGAAGCTTTCTTT.